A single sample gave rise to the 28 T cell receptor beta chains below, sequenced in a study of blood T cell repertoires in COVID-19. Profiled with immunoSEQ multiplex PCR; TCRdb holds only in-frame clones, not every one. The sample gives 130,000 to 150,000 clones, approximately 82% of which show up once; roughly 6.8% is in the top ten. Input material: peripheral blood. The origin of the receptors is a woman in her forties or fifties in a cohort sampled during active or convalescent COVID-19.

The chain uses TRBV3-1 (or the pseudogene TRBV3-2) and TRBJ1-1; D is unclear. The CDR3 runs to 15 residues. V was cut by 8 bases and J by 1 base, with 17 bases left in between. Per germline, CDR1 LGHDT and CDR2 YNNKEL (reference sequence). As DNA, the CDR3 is TGTGCCAGCGCGGTTTGGCGCGGGTCGAACACTGAAGCTTTCTTT. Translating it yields CASAVWRGSNTEAFF.

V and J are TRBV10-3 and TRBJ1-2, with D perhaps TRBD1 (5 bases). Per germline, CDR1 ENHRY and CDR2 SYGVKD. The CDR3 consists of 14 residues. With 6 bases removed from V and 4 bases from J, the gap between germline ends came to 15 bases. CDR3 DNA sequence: TGTGCCATCAGCGACGCTTCAGGGTCCTATGGCTACACCTTC. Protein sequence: CAISDASGSYGYTF.

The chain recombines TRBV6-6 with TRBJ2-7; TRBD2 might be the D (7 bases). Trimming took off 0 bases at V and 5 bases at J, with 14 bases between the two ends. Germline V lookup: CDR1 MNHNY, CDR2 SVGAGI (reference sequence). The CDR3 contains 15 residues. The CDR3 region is CASSYSGGGADEQYF. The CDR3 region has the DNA TGTGCCAGCAGTTACTCGGGCGGGGGCGCTGACGAGCAGTACTTC.

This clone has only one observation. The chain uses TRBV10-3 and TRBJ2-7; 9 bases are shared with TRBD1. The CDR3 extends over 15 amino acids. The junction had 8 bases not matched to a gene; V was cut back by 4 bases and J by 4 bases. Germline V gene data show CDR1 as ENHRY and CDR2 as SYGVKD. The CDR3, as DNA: TGTGCCATCAGTGTGGGACAGGGTGTTAAGTACGAGCAGTACTTC. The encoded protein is CAISVGQGVKYEQYF.

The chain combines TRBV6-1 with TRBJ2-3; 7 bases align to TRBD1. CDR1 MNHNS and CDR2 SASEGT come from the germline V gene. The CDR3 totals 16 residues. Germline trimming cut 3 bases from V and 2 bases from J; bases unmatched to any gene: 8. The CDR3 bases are TGTGCCAGCAGTGAGGGACAGCAGTTCATCACAGATACGCAGTATTTT. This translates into CASSEGQQFITDTQYF.

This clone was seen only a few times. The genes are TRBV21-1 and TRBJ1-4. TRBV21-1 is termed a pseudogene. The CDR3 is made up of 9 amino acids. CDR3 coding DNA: TGTGCCAGCCGGGGAAAACTGTTTTTT. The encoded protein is CASRGKLFF.

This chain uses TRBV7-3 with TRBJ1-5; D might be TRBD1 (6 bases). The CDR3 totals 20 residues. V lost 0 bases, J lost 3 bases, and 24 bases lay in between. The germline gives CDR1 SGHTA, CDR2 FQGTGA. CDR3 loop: CASSLTYRGGYGQSNQPQHF. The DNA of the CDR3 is TGTGCCAGCAGCTTAACGTATAGAGGGGGATACGGTCAGTCCAATCAGCCCCAGCATTTT.

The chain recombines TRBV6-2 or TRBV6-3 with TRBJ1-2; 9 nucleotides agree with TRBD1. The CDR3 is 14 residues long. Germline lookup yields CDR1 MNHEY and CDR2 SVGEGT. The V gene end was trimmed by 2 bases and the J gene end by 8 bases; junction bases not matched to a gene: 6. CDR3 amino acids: CASSYPGQGTGYTF. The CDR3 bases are TGTGCCAGCAGTTACCCAGGACAGGGGACGGGCTACACCTTC.

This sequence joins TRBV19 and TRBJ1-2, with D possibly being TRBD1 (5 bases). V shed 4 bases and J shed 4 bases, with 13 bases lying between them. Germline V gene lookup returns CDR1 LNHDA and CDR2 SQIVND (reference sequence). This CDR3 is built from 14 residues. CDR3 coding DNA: TGTGCCAGTAGTACGGGGGAACAGCTCTATGGCTACACCTTC. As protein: CASSTGEQLYGYTF.

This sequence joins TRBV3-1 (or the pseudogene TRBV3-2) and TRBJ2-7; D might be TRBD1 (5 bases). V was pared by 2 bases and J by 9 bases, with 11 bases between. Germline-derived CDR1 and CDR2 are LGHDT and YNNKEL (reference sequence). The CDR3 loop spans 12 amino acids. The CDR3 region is CASSQRQGGQYF. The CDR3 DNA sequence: TGTGCCAGCAGCCAAAGGCAGGGCGGGCAGTACTTC.

The CDR3 coding sequence is TGTGCCACCAGTCACGGGGGGGGGAATGAGCAGTTCTTC. It encodes CATSHGGGNEQFF. The genes are TRBV24-1 and TRBJ2-1, with TRBD2 identical over 8 bases. This CDR3 is built from 13 residues. Germline-derived CDR1 and CDR2 are KGHDR and SFDVKD. The trim removed 6 bases at V and 7 bases at J, leaving 4 bases unmatched.

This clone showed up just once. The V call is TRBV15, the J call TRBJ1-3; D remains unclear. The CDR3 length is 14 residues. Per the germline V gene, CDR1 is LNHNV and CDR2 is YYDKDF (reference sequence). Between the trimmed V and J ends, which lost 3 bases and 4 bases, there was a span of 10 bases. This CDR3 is CATSRLAGGNTIYF. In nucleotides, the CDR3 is TGTGCCACCAGCAGGTTAGCGGGCGGAAACACCATATATTTT.

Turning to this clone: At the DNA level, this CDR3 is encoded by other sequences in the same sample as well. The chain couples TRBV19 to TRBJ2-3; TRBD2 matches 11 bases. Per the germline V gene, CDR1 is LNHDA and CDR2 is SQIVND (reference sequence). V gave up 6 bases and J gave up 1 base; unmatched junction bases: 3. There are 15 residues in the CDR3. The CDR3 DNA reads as TGTGCCAGTAGCCAGGGACTAGCGGGCACAGATACGCAGTATTTT. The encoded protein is CASSQGLAGTDTQYF.

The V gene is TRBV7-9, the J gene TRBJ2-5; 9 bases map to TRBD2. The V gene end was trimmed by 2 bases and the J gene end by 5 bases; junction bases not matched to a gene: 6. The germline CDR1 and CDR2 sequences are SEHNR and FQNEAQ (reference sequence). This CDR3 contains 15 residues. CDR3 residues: CASSLSSGGWETQYF. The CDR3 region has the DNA TGTGCCAGCAGCTTAAGTAGCGGGGGTTGGGAGACCCAGTACTTC.

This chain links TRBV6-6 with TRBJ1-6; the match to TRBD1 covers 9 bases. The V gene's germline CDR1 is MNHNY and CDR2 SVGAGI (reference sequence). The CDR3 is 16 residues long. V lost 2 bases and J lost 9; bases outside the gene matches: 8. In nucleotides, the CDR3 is TGTGCCAGCAGTTACGGCCGGGACAGGGAAAGTTCACCCCTCCACTTT. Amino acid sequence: CASSYGRDRESSPLHF.

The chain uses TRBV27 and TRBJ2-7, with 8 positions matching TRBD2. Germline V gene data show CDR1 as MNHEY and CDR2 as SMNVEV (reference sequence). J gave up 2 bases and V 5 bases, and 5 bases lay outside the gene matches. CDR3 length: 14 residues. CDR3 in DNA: TGTGCCAGCAGTACACGGGAGGGTCCCTACGAGCAGTACTTC. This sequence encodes CASSTREGPYEQYF.

CDR3 nucleotide sequence: TGCGCCAGCAGCCTACTTCAGGGAACAAATGAAAAACTGTTTTTT. It translates to CASSLLQGTNEKLFF. V is TRBV4-1 and J is TRBJ1-4; a possible D gene is TRBD1 (5 bases). The V end was cut by 4 bases, the J end by 5 bases, with 14 bases between. Germline-derived CDR1 and CDR2 are MGHRA and YSYEKL. This CDR3 spans 15 amino acids.

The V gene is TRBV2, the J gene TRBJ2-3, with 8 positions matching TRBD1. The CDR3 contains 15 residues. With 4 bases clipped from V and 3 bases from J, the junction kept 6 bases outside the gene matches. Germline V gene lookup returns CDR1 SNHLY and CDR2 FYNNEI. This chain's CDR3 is CASSGTGNPTDTQYF. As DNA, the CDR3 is TGTGCCAGCAGTGGGACAGGGAACCCAACAGATACGCAGTATTTT.

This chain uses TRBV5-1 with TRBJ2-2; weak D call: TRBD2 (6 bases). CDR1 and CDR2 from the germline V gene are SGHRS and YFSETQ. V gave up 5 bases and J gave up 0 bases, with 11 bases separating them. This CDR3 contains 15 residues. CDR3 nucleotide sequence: TGCGCCAGCAGACCGGGACTCGCGAACACCGGGGAGCTGTTTTTT. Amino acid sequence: CASRPGLANTGELFF.

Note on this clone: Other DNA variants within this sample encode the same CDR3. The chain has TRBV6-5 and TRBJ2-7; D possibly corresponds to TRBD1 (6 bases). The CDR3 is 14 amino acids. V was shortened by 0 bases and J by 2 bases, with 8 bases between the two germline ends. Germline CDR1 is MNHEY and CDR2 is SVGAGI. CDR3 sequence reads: CASSYSRGPYEQYF. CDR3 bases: TGTGCCAGCAGTTACTCCAGGGGCCCCTACGAGCAGTACTTC.

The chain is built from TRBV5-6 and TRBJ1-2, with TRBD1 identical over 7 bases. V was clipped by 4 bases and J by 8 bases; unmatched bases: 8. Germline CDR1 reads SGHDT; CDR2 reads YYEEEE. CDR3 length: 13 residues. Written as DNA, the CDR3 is TGTGCCAGCAGCCTGGGACAGCTGAGGGGCTACACCTTC. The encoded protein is CASSLGQLRGYTF.

For the CDR3, the DNA is TGTGCCAGCAGCTTAGTGGTAGGGGGGGACACCGGGGAGCTGTTTTTT. This translates into CASSLVVGGDTGELFF. V and J are TRBV7-2 and TRBJ2-2; a weak D match, TRBD2 (7 bases). V was clipped by 1 base and J by 3 bases, with 12 bases between them. Germline CDR1 and CDR2: SGHTA and FQGNSA. The CDR3 runs 16 residues. Combining the CDR3 with reference TRBV7-2 and TRBJ2-2 gives the whole variable domain GAGVSQSPSNKVTEKGKDVELRCDPISGHTALYWYRQSLGQGLEFLIYFQGNSAPDKSGLPSDRFSAERTGGSVSTLTIQRTQQEDSAVYLCASSLVVGGDTGELFFGEGSRLTVL.

As DNA, the CDR3 is TGTGCCATCAGTCGACAGGGAGTCAATCAGCCCCAGCATTTT. This gives the protein CAISRQGVNQPQHF. The chain has TRBV10-3 and TRBJ1-5; 7 bases agree with TRBD1. The junction had 4 bases not matched to a gene; V was cut back by 5 bases and J by 3 bases. CDR1 and CDR2 from the germline V gene are ENHRY and SYGVKD. The CDR3 is 14 residues long.

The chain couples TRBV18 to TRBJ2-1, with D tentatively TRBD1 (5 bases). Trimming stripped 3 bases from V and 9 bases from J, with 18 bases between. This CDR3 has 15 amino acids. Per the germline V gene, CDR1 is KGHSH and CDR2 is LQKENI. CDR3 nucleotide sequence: TGTGCCAGCTCACCCGCAGGTGGGGCCTTTCGTGAGCAGTTCTTC. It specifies CASSPAGGAFREQFF.

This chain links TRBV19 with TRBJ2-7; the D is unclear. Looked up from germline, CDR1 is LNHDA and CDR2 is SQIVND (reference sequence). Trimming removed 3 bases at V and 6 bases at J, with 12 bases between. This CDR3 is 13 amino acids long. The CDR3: CASSIQKYREQYF. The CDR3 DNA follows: TGTGCCAGTAGTATCCAGAAGTATCGCGAGCAGTACTTC.

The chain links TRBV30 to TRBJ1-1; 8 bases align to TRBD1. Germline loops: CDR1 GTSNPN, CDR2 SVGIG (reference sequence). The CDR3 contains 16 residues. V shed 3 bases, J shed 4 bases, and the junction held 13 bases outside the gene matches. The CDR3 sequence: CAWSQQGGLRGTEAFF. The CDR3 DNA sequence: TGTGCCTGGAGCCAACAGGGGGGATTAAGGGGCACTGAAGCTTTCTTT.

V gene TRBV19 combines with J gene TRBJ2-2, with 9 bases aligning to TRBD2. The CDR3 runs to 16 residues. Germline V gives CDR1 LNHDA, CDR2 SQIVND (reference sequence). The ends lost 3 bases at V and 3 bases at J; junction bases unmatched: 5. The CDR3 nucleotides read TGTGCCAGTAGTATTGTGGGGACTAGCTACACCGGGGAGCTGTTTTTT. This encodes CASSIVGTSYTGELFF. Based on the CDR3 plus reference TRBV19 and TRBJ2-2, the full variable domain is DGGITQSPKYLFRKEGQNVTLSCEQNLNHDAMYWYRQDPGQGLRLIYYSQIVNDFQKGDIAEGYSVSREKKESFPLTVTSAQKNPTAFYLCASSIVGTSYTGELFFGEGSRLTVL.

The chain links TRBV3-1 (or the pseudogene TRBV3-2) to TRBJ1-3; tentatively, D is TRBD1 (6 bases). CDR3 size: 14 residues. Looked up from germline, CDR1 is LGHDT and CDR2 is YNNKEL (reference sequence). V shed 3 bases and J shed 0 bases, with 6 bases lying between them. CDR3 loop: CASSQTGSGNTIYF. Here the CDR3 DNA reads TGTGCCAGCAGCCAGACAGGCTCTGGAAACACCATATATTTT.